Detailed here is one TCR beta chain. The target antigen is unknown. These data come from a study of human CD8 memory T cell subsets. Study conclusions and caveats: Stem-like memory and precursor exhausted T cells had similarly high diversity, unlike effector memory cells.

The study used negative magnetic separation to enrich total CD8+ T cells. Per subset, duplicate vials of some 150,000 sorted CD8+ T cells supplied RNA. The CDR3 consists of 15 residues. CDR1 and CDR2 from the germline V gene are SGHDN and FVKESK. Investigators built TCR beta libraries using UMI-labeled 5' RACE. TCRdb re-called the 5' RACE reads; every CDR3 protein appears as one record, without DNA. This table holds approximately 7,000 distinct CDR3 sequences. This chain joins TRBV14 and TRBJ2-1; the TCRdb call, TRBD2, lacks DNA for checking. Source material: CD8+ T cells from PBMCs. This TCR was sampled from a human donor in good health. The CDR3 reads CASSRGRSSYNEQFF.